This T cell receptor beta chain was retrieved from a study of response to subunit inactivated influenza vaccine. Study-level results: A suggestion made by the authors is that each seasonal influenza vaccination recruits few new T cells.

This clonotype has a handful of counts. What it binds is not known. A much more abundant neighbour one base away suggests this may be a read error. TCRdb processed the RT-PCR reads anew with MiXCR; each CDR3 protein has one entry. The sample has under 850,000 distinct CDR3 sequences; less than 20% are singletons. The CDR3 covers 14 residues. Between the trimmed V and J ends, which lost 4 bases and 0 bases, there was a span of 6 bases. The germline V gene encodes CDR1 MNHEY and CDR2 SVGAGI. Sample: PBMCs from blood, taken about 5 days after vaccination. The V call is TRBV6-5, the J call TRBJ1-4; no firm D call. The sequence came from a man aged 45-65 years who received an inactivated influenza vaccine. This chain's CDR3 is CASSFGATNEKLFF. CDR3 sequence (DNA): TGTGCCAGCAGTTTCGGTGCAACTAATGAAAAACTGTTTTTT.